Listed below are T cell receptor beta chains from one sample, sequenced in a study of blood T cells in healthy people across ages. Each CDR3 protein is one row after TCRdb ran MiXCR on the 5' RACE reads. This repertoire shows some 1.7 million distinct CDR3 sequences, 28% found once; its top ten account for 7.7%. Source material: blood. The origin of the receptors is a woman aged 25 to 45 in good health. The CDR3 runs from the conserved cysteine through the conserved F or W. A D gene is named only where the DNA matches it firmly. Expanded clones get a size class; other rows say once, few or many, or leave the size out.

TRBV18,TRBD1,15,many,TRBJ1-4,TGTGCCAGCTCCCGCGGGACAGCAACTAATGAAAAACTGTTTTTT,CASSRGTATNEKLFF
TRBV11-2,-,16,-,TRBJ1-1,TGTGCCAGCAGCCCCCTTCGTGGCGGGAGAAACACTGAAGCTTTCTTT,CASSPLRGGRNTEAFF
TRBV18,TRBD2,15,few,TRBJ2-1,TGTGCCAGCTCACCTCTAGCGGGAGTTCTCAGTGAGCAGTTCTTC,CASSPLAGVLSEQFF
TRBV10-3,-,14,-,TRBJ1-1,TGTGCCATCAGCCGAACCGAGGGAAACACTGGAGCTTTCTTT,CAISRTEGNTGAFF
TRBV12-3/TRBV12-4,-,13,few,TRBJ1-4,TGTGCCAGCAGCTCGGGGGACGGTGAAAAACTGTTTTTT,CASSSGDGEKLFF
TRBV2,-,11,few,TRBJ1-1,TGTGCCGGATCGAGAGACACTGAAGCTTTCTTT,CAGSRDTEAFF
TRBV7-6,-,15,many,TRBJ2-1,TGTGCCAGCAGCGAGCGGACTACCAGTGGAAATGAGCAGTTCTTC,CASSERTTSGNEQFF
TRBV20-1,TRBD2,16,-,TRBJ2-1,TGCAGTGCTAGAGGTCGGGGACTAGCGGGAAACAATGAGCGGTTCTTC,CSARGRGLAGNNERFF
TRBV24-1,-,14,few,TRBJ1-5,TGTGCCACCAGTGATTTTGGAGTGCTTCAGCCCCAGCATTTT,CATSDFGVLQPQHF
TRBV2,TRBD2,15,few,TRBJ2-7,TGTGCCAGCACTCAACAGCTAGCGGGACCATACGAGCAGTACTTC,CASTQQLAGPYEQYF
TRBV27,-,16,-,TRBJ2-1,TGTGCCAGCAGTTTAGACGGGGCTGTCTCCTACAATGAGCAGTTCTTC,CASSLDGAVSYNEQFF
TRBV5-1,-,14,many,TRBJ2-7,TGCGCCAGCAGCTTGGACGGGTACTCCTACGAGCAGTACTTC,CASSLDGYSYEQYF
TRBV24-1,-,15,-,TRBJ2-1,TGTGCCACCAGTGAAGGGCGGTTCTCCTACAATGAGCAGTTCTTC,CATSEGRFSYNEQFF
TRBV5-2,-,13,-,TRBJ1-1,TGTGCCAGCAACCCCCCGGTTAACACTGAAGCTTTCTTT,CASNPPVNTEAFF
TRBV2,-,13,-,TRBJ1-5,TGTGCCAGCAGCCCCCCAGGGAAGCAGCCCCAGCATTTT,CASSPPGKQPQHF
TRBV14,-,14,few,TRBJ1-1,TGTGCCAGCAGCCAATTTATAGGCGGCACTGAAGCTTTCTTT,CASSQFIGGTEAFF
TRBV5-1,-,13,many,TRBJ1-2,TGCGCCAGCAGCTTGGCACTACGCGATGGCTACACCTTC,CASSLALRDGYTF
TRBV7-9,-,17,-,TRBJ2-5,TGTGCCGGCAGCCCTAGGGGCGGGCGGGTAAATCAAGAGACCCAGTACTTC,CAGSPRGGRVNQETQYF
TRBV5-1,TRBD1,14,many,TRBJ2-3,TGTGCCAGCAGCCAATTGGGACAGACAGATACGCAGTATTTT,CASSQLGQTDTQYF
TRBV29-1,-,14,few,TRBJ2-7,TGCAGCGTTGTGGAGGGGGCGGTCTCCTACGAGCAGTACTTC,CSVVEGAVSYEQYF
TRBV7-3,-,14,-,TRBJ1-2,TGTGCCAGCAGCCTAACGACCCAAGGGAGTGGCTACACCTTC,CASSLTTQGSGYTF
TRBV27,-,11,many,TRBJ2-7,TGTGCCAGCAGTTCCAGTCTCGAGCAGTACTTC,CASSSSLEQYF
TRBV20-1,-,15,-,TRBJ1-1,TGCAGTGCTAGAGAGGGCGGGTCCTTGAACACTGAAGCTTTCTTT,CSAREGGSLNTEAFF
TRBV4-3,-,12,few,TRBJ1-2,TGCGCCAGCAGCCAAGATTGGGGAAGCTACACCTTC,CASSQDWGSYTF
TRBV4-3,-,13,-,TRBJ2-1,TGCGTCAGCAGCCAAGAAGGCTACAATGAGCAGTTCTTC,CVSSQEGYNEQFF
TRBV6-5,-,15,-,TRBJ2-3,TGTGCCAGCAGGCTGTCGGCGGCTACTTCAGATACGCAGTATTTT,CASRLSAATSDTQYF
TRBV6-2/TRBV6-3,-,17,-,TRBJ2-7,TGTGCCAGCAGTTATCTGGCCCCCGCGGGGACCTTCTACGAGCAGTACTTC,CASSYLAPAGTFYEQYF
TRBV5-1,-,13,few,TRBJ2-3,TGCGCCAGCAGCGATGACAGGTCCGATACGCAGTATTTT,CASSDDRSDTQYF
TRBV30,TRBD2,13,-,TRBJ2-1,TGTGCCTGGCTTAGCGGGGACCACAATGAGCAGTTCTTC,CAWLSGDHNEQFF
TRBV7-9,-,15,many,TRBJ2-1,TGTGCCAGCAGCCCCCCGGACAGATTTTCCAATGAGCAGTTCTTC,CASSPPDRFSNEQFF
TRBV12-5,-,13,-,TRBJ1-5,TGTGCTAGTGGTACAGGATGGGGTCAGCCCCAGCATTTT,CASGTGWGQPQHF
TRBV12-3/TRBV12-4,TRBD2,15,-,TRBJ2-1,TGTGCCAGCAGACCGGGACTAGCGGGATACAATGAGCAGGTCTTC,CASRPGLAGYNEQVF
TRBV29-1,-,12,few,TRBJ1-2,TGCAGCGTTGGGGACAACCGAAATGGCTACACCTTC,CSVGDNRNGYTF
TRBV28,TRBD2,18,many,TRBJ2-6,TGTGCCAGCAGCTTGGGTACTAGCGGGCGCTCTGGGGCCAACGTCCTGACTTTC,CASSLGTSGRSGANVLTF
TRBV7-2,-,13,-,TRBJ1-2,TGTGCCAGCAGCTTCGTACACCAGGGTGGCTACACCTTC,CASSFVHQGGYTF
TRBV29-1,TRBD2,13,many,TRBJ2-1,TGCAGCGGAACTGGACTAGCGGGCAATGAGCAGTTCTTC,CSGTGLAGNEQFF
TRBV11-2,-,16,few,TRBJ2-1,TGTGCCAGCGCCGAGGGTAGCGTTTACTCCTACAATGAGCAGTTCTTC,CASAEGSVYSYNEQFF
TRBV14,-,17,-,TRBJ2-3,TGTGCCAGCAGCCAAGTGCTGGGGCTGGTGGGCACAGATACGCAGTATTTT,CASSQVLGLVGTDTQYF
TRBV7-3,TRBD2,17,many,TRBJ2-5,TGTGCCAGCAGCTTAACAGGACTAGCGGGGGGGCAAGAGACCCAGTACTTC,CASSLTGLAGGQETQYF
TRBV2,-,12,-,TRBJ2-1,TGTGCCAGCAGTGAGGCCGTTAATGAGCAGTTCTTC,CASSEAVNEQFF
TRBV7-9,TRBD1,15,few,TRBJ2-7,TGTGCCAGCAGCTGGGGACAGGGGATAGGCTACGAGCAGTACTTC,CASSWGQGIGYEQYF
TRBV3-1,-,15,-,TRBJ2-7,TGTGCCAGCAGCCGACAGGACGTCCTCTCCTACGAGCAGTACTTC,CASSRQDVLSYEQYF
TRBV3-1,-,17,many,TRBJ2-7,TGTGCCAGCAGCCAAGATTTATCCCCAGGCTACTCCTACGAGCAGTACTTC,CASSQDLSPGYSYEQYF
TRBV7-2,-,15,few,TRBJ2-6,TGTGCCGGGTCGAGGGGGGCGCCTGGGGCCAACGTCCTGACTTTC,CAGSRGAPGANVLTF
TRBV18,-,15,-,TRBJ1-1,TGTGCCAGCTCAGCTTCAGGAGCTATGAACACTGAAGCTTTCTTT,CASSASGAMNTEAFF
TRBV5-6,TRBD2,16,-,TRBJ2-7,TGTGCCAGCAGCCCAGGACGGGGGGGCTACTCCTACGAGCAGTACTTC,CASSPGRGGYSYEQYF
TRBV10-2,-,14,-,TRBJ2-1,TGCGCCAGCAGTGTCTTTGGCAAAACCGATGAGCAGTTCTTC,CASSVFGKTDEQFF
TRBV7-9,TRBD2,15,few,TRBJ2-3,TGTGCCAGCAGCCCTAGCGGGATAGGGACAGATACGCAGTATTTT,CASSPSGIGTDTQYF
TRBV7-2,TRBD2,15,-,TRBJ2-1,TGTGCCAGCAGCTCGACAGCGGGGGGAAACAATGAGCAGTTCTTC,CASSSTAGGNNEQFF
TRBV16,-,13,many,TRBJ2-7,TGTGCCAGCAGCCAATCGCCCAGAAGCGAGCAGTACTTC,CASSQSPRSEQYF
TRBV28,-,15,once,TRBJ2-5,TGCGCCAGCAGTTTCCCCGGAGCAGGGCAAGAGACCCAGTACTTC,CASSFPGAGQETQYF
TRBV20-1,-,12,few,TRBJ2-3,TGCAGTGCTAGGGCTTTTCAAGATACGCAGTATTTT,CSARAFQDTQYF
TRBV7-7,-,16,many,TRBJ2-5,TGTGCCAGCAGCTTACGGAGAGGGGACTCTGGAGAGACCCAGTACTTC,CASSLRRGDSGETQYF
TRBV20-1,-,13,-,TRBJ1-3,TGCAGTGCTAATTGGGGGATCGGAAACACCATATATTTT,CSANWGIGNTIYF
TRBV6-5,-,14,-,TRBJ2-5,TGTGCCAGCAGTTACTTCGGGATGCGAGAGACCCAGTACTTC,CASSYFGMRETQYF
TRBV7-2,TRBD1,16,-,TRBJ1-2,TGTGCCAGCAGCTTAGTGGGACAGGGGGCACGAAATGGCTACACCTTC,CASSLVGQGARNGYTF
TRBV7-2,TRBD2,15,many,TRBJ2-1,TGTGCCAGCAGCAGGAGCGGGAACCCCGTAAGTGAGCAGTTCTTC,CASSRSGNPVSEQFF